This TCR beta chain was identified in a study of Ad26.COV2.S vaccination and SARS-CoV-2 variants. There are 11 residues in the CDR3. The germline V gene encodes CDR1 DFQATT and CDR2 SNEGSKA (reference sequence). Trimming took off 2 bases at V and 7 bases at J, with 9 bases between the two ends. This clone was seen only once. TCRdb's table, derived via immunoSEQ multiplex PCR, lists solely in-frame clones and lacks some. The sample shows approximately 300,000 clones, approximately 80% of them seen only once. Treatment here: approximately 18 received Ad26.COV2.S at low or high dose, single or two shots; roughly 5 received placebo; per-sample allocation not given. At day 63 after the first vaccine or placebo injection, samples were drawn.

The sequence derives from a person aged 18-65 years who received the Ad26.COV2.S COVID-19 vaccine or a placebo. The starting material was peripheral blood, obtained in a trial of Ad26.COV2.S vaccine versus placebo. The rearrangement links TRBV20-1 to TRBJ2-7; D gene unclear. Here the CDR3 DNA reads TGCAGTGCTAGACAATATCGGGAGCAGTACTTC. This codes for CSARQYREQYF.